Below, 18 T cell receptor beta chains from the same sample are listed, as sequenced in a study of PD-1 blockade in classical Hodgkin lymphoma. Documented time point: cycle 4 day 1 (C4D1), after 6 weeks of nivolumab. Each patient relapsed following autologous stem cell transplantation, and prior brentuximab vedotin exposure differed. After PBMCs were thawed, their CD8+ T cells were isolated by magnetic negative selection. TCRdb keeps only in-frame clones here, not all; method: immunoSEQ multiplex PCR. Altogether approximately 9,900 clones are present, 74% being singletons, with the ten largest covering about 9.4%. The sequencing here drew on CD8+ T cells from blood, taken before the fourth cycle of nivolumab. The receptors originated from a human donor with classical Hodgkin lymphoma.

The V and J genes are TRBV25-1 and TRBJ1-2; no reliable D call. Germline V gene sequence: CDR1 MGHDK, CDR2 SYGVNS. V dropped 6 bases and J dropped 5 bases, with 13 bases sitting between them. CDR3 length: 13 amino acids. The CDR3 DNA sequence: TGTGCCAGCAGACCCAGCAGCCAATATGGCTACACCTTC. Protein product: CASRPSSQYGYTF.

This chain uses TRBV4-1 with TRBJ2-1, with 9 positions matching TRBD2. This CDR3 spans 16 amino acids. Germline V CDR1 and CDR2: MGHRA, YSYEKL. The junction had 4 bases not matched to a gene; V was cut back by 4 bases and J by 0 bases. For the CDR3, the DNA is TGCGCCAGCAGCCTGACTAGCGGTAGCTCCTACAATGAGCAGTTCTTC. Its protein is CASSLTSGSSYNEQFF.

A few counts support this clone. The gene calls are TRBV2 and TRBJ1-2, with TRBD1 identical over 7 bases. Germline CDR1 and CDR2: SNHLY and FYNNEI. The length of the CDR3 is 13 residues. Trimming removed 5 bases from V and 8 bases from J; junction bases left unmatched: 8. The CDR3 nucleotides are TGTGCCAGCAGTATCACAGGGGTCGACGGCTACACCTTC. This codes for CASSITGVDGYTF.

This chain uses TRBV9 with TRBJ2-2, with D unresolved. Germline CDR1 reads SGDLS; CDR2 reads YYNGEE. Trimming removed 0 bases at V and 1 base at J, with 1 base between. The CDR3 spans 13 residues. CDR3 bases: TGTGCCAGCAGCGTAGAGAACACCGGGGAGCTGTTTTTT. Translating it yields CASSVENTGELFF.

This sequence joins TRBV7-9 and TRBJ1-1, with a possible D match to TRBD1 (5 bases). V lost 5 bases and J 3 bases, leaving 16 bases between the germline ends. Germline V CDR1 and CDR2: SEHNR, FQNEAQ (reference sequence). The CDR3 runs to 15 residues. CDR3 DNA sequence: TGTGCCAGCAGCCCCCCCTTGGACACTTACACTGAAGCTTTCTTT. It codes for CASSPPLDTYTEAFF.

The chain is built from TRBV4-1 and TRBJ1-2, with 8 bases that match TRBD1. In germline, CDR1 is MGHRA, CDR2 YSYEKL. The J segment lost 4 bases and the V segment lost 3 bases, leaving 13 bases of the junction unmatched. The CDR3 is made up of 17 amino acids. The CDR3 region is CASSHTLQGAPGYGYTF. CDR3 DNA sequence: TGCGCCAGCAGCCATACGTTGCAGGGGGCGCCCGGCTATGGCTACACCTTC.

This clone was seen a handful of times. J is TRBJ2-7 and V is TRBV6-5; D is ambiguous. From germline, CDR1 is MNHEY and CDR2 SVGAGI. The CDR3 has 15 residues. Between the trimmed V and J ends, which lost 0 bases and 2 bases, there was a span of 11 bases. The CDR3, as DNA: TGTGCCAGCAGTTACTCCGGAGCGAATGCCTACGAGCAGTACTTC. It yields the protein CASSYSGANAYEQYF.

The genes are TRBV30 and TRBJ2-1; no definite D call. The V gene's germline CDR1 is GTSNPN and CDR2 SVGIG (reference sequence). The CDR3 has 11 residues. CDR3 DNA sequence: TGTGCTTCCTCCTGGGGCAATGAGCAGTTCTTC. Protein: CASSWGNEQFF.

The table lists this clone with a few counts. The chain links TRBV6-1 to TRBJ1-5; no reliable D call. The V gene's germline CDR1 is MNHNS and CDR2 SASEGT. This CDR3 has 15 residues. The V and J ends lost 3 bases and 0 bases respectively, with 9 bases between them. For the CDR3, the DNA is TGTGCCAGCAGTGATTGGGCAGTTAGCAATCAGCCCCAGCATTTT. Amino acids: CASSDWAVSNQPQHF.

V and J are TRBV7-9 and TRBJ1-2, with D tentatively TRBD1 (5 bases). V was pared by 8 bases and J by 10 bases, with 17 bases between. CDR3 length: 12 amino acids. Germline V gives CDR1 SEHNR, CDR2 FQNEAQ (reference sequence). CDR3: CASAMMGGDYTF. In DNA form, the CDR3 reads TGTGCCAGCGCCATGATGGGGGGAGACTACACCTTC.

The V gene is TRBV11-2, the J gene TRBJ1-4; tentatively, D is TRBD1 (5 bases). This CDR3 is 14 amino acids long. V lost 5 bases to trimming and J lost 7 bases, with 14 bases between them. Germline V gene sequence: CDR1 SGHAT, CDR2 FQNNGV. The CDR3 here is CASSRVARGEKLFF. CDR3 DNA sequence: TGTGCCAGCAGCCGGGTTGCTAGGGGTGAAAAACTGTTTTTT.

This clone was detected only a few times. The chain joins TRBV4-1 to TRBJ2-1; D is uncertain. CDR1 and CDR2 (germline): MGHRA, YSYEKL. The CDR3 spans 14 residues. V was clipped by 3 bases and J by 0 bases, with 6 bases between them. The CDR3: CASSQRSSYNEQFF. Written as DNA, the CDR3 is TGCGCCAGCAGCCAGCGGAGCTCCTACAATGAGCAGTTCTTC.

The chain joins TRBV6-5 to TRBJ1-1, with D possibly TRBD1 on 5 matching bases. The CDR3 is 15 residues long. Trimming cost V 4 bases and J 0 bases, with 12 bases left between them. The germline gives CDR1 MNHEY, CDR2 SVGAGI. The CDR3 sequence: CASSFQDTLNTEAFF. DNA for the CDR3: TGTGCCAGCAGTTTCCAGGACACCTTGAACACTGAAGCTTTCTTT.

The rearrangement uses TRBV2 and TRBJ2-7; D might be TRBD1 or TRBD2, each matching 6 bases. This CDR3 has 16 amino acids. The V gene lost 1 base and the J gene lost 1 base, with 14 bases spanning the gap. The germline CDR1 and CDR2 sequences are SNHLY and FYNNEI. Here the CDR3 DNA reads TGTGCCAGCAGTGAAGGATGGGGGGCAACTTCCTACGAGCAGTACTTC. Protein: CASSEGWGATSYEQYF.

In nucleotides, the CDR3 is TGTGCCAGCAGTTACGGGACTAGCGGTTACAATGAGCAGTTCTTC. Translation gives CASSYGTSGYNEQFF. V gene TRBV6-5 combines with J gene TRBJ2-1, with 11 bases lining up with TRBD2. J gave up 4 bases and V 2 bases, and 1 base lay outside the gene matches. This CDR3 has 15 residues. Germline lookup yields CDR1 MNHEY and CDR2 SVGAGI.

The V call is TRBV28, the J call TRBJ2-1, with D perhaps matching TRBD1 (5 bases). The CDR3 is made up of 17 amino acids. Germline V gene data show CDR1 as MDHEN and CDR2 as SYDVKM. Between the trimmed V and J ends, which lost 1 base and 0 bases, there was a span of 13 bases. DNA for the CDR3: TGTGCCAGCAGTTTATTGGTAGGGGTTAGCTCCTACAATGAGCAGTTCTTC. It codes for CASSLLVGVSSYNEQFF. The full variable domain, in which reference TRBV28 and TRBJ2-1 provide the parts outside the CDR3, is DVKVTQSSRYLVKRTGEKVFLECVQDMDHENMFWYRQDPGLGLRLIYFSYDVKMKEKGDIPEGYSVSREKKERFSLILESASTNQTSMYLCASSLLVGVSSYNEQFFGPGTRLTVL.

V usage is TRBV2 and J usage is TRBJ2-7; the D gene is possibly TRBD2 (6 bases). Germline V gene lookup returns CDR1 SNHLY and CDR2 FYNNEI. This CDR3 comprises 17 residues. V was trimmed by 5 bases and J by 0 bases, leaving 20 bases between them. CDR3 protein: CASSPVQGGVSSYEQYF. Written as DNA, the CDR3 is TGTGCCAGCAGTCCCGTCCAGGGCGGGGTCTCCTCCTACGAGCAGTACTTC.

This clone has more than one count but fewer than ten. This chain links TRBV6-5 with TRBJ2-5, with D possibly matching TRBD2 (5 bases). The ends were cut back, 2 bases at V and 4 bases at J, with 8 bases in the middle. Germline V gene sequence: CDR1 MNHEY, CDR2 SVGAGI. The CDR3 is 13 amino acids. As DNA, the CDR3 is TGTGCCAGCAGTTACAACGGAGGAGAGACCCAGTACTTC. It encodes CASSYNGGETQYF.